These 5 T cell receptor beta chains originate from one sample sequenced in a study of blood T cell repertoires in COVID-19. TCRdb's table, derived via immunoSEQ multiplex PCR, lists solely in-frame clones and lacks some. The sample shows roughly 400,000 clones, roughly 91% of them seen only once. The sample was PBMCs or T cells enriched from blood (not recorded which). The origin of the receptors is a man younger than 35 who had recovered from COVID-19.

The rearrangement links TRBV29-1 to TRBJ1-3; D ambiguous. This CDR3 comprises 13 residues. The germline V and J ends were trimmed by 6 bases and 0 bases, with 9 bases remaining between them. The germline V gene encodes CDR1 SQVTM and CDR2 ANQGSEA. The CDR3 loop is CSVAQVSGNTIYF. The CDR3 DNA is TGCAGCGTGGCACAAGTCTCTGGAAACACCATATATTTT.

This chain uses TRBV7-9 with TRBJ1-4; a weak D match, TRBD1 (6 bases). The germline gives CDR1 SEHNR, CDR2 FQNEAQ (reference sequence). This CDR3 is built from 15 residues. V was clipped by 1 base and J by 3 bases, with 9 bases between them. In DNA form, the CDR3 reads TGTGCCAGCAGCTTAGGCGGGGGCTCTAATGAAAAACTGTTTTTT. This gives the protein CASSLGGGSNEKLFF.

J is TRBJ2-7 and V is TRBV2; 10 bases fit TRBD1. The V gene end was trimmed by 7 bases and the J gene end by 2 bases; junction bases not matched to a gene: 8. Germline values: CDR1 SNHLY, CDR2 FYNNEI. This CDR3 is built from 15 residues. CDR3 coding DNA: TGTGCCAGCACTTCCGGGACAGGGGCCCCCTACGAGCAGTACTTC. The encoded protein is CASTSGTGAPYEQYF.

The chain joins TRBV6-5 to TRBJ2-1; TRBD1 matches at 10 bases. The CDR3 contains 15 residues. CDR1 MNHEY and CDR2 SVGAGI come from the germline V gene. After removal of 6 bases from V and 4 bases from J, the junction contained 6 bases not matched to a gene. The CDR3, as DNA: TGTGCCAGCAGCTATTGGACAGGGGGGTACAATGAGCAGTTCTTC. This gives the protein CASSYWTGGYNEQFF.

The chain employs TRBV7-9 and TRBJ2-7; 9 bases fit TRBD1. This CDR3 has 15 amino acids. J lost 3 bases, V lost 5 bases, and 8 bases had no gene match. Germline loops: CDR1 SEHNR, CDR2 FQNEAQ (reference sequence). This CDR3 reads CASSPGTGKDYEQYF. The CDR3 DNA reads TGTGCCAGCAGCCCCGGGACAGGGAAAGACTACGAGCAGTACTTC.